This T cell receptor (beta chain) stems from a study of monozygotic twins with inflammatory bowel disease. Findings of the study overall: IBD patients, compared with healthy twins, shared fewer clonotypes with others (especially with disease activity).

As for this clonotype: Its specificity is not known.

The CDR3 is made up of 13 amino acids. The germline V gene encodes CDR1 DFQATT and CDR2 SNEGSKA (reference sequence). For each CDR3 protein, TCRdb gives one entry from its re-call of the 5' RACE reads, without DNA. This sample's table reports 150,000 to 200,000 distinct CDR3 sequences. This receptor was identified in a human donor with ulcerative colitis or Crohn's disease, or a healthy co-twin of an affected twin (not recorded which). The rearrangement links TRBV20-1 to TRBJ1-2; there is no DNA to check the TCRdb D call of TRBD1. Sequencing was done on a sample of blood. The CDR3 loop is CSSIGWDRDHGTF.